The rows below give T cell receptor beta chains drawn from one sample of a study of HIV-infected patients and healthy controls. TCRdb redid the calling of the 5' RACE reads with MiXCR, one entry per CDR3 protein. The table records around 19,000 distinct CDR3 sequences, 8% to 10% of them present only once. The specimen was blood. These receptors were taken from an adult in good health. CDR3s include the opening cysteine and the closing phenylalanine or tryptophan. Fields, in order: D gene, J gene, V gene, clone size, CDR3 protein, CDR3 DNA. D genes are given only for firm matches. Size tells how often a clone was seen (once, few, many) or the class of an expanded clone, and some rows leave it out.

D: TRBD1
J: TRBJ2-2
V: TRBV28
size: NA
CDR3: CASSRQGRKAGELFF
DNA: TGTGCCAGCAGCCGACAGGGGAGAAAAGCCGGGGAGCTGTTTTTT

D: NA
J: TRBJ2-7
V: TRBV25-1
size: many
CDR3: CASSWGTQSYEQYF
DNA: TGTGCCAGCAGTTGGGGGACCCAAAGCTACGAGCAGTACTTC

D: NA
J: TRBJ1-1
V: TRBV12-3/TRBV12-4
size: many
CDR3: CASFRGEAFF
DNA: TGTGCCAGTTTTAGGGGTGAAGCTTTCTTT

D: NA
J: TRBJ1-5
V: TRBV6-5
size: many
CDR3: CASSRVGNQPQHF
DNA: TGTGCCAGCAGCCGGGTGGGCAATCAGCCCCAGCATTTT

D: TRBD1
J: TRBJ1-4
V: TRBV20-1
size: medium-sized
CDR3: CSARQTGGGGEKLFF
DNA: TGCAGTGCTAGACAGACAGGGGGCGGAGGTGAAAAACTGTTTTTT

D: NA
J: TRBJ2-6
V: TRBV7-9
size: many
CDR3: CASSLGRYSRSGANVLTF
DNA: TGTGCCAGCAGCTTAGGTCGCTACAGCCGCTCTGGGGCCAACGTCCTGACTTTC

D: NA
J: TRBJ1-5
V: TRBV5-6
size: NA
CDR3: CASSTIDRSERPQHF
DNA: TGTGCCAGCAGCACAATTGACAGATCCGAACGGCCCCAGCATTTT

D: TRBD1
J: TRBJ2-5
V: TRBV7-2
size: many
CDR3: CASSITGGRETQYF
DNA: TGTGCCAGCAGCATAACAGGGGGCAGAGAGACCCAGTACTTC

D: NA
J: TRBJ2-2
V: TRBV19
size: NA
CDR3: CASSIPRERAGELFF
DNA: TGTGCCAGTAGTATTCCCAGGGAAAGGGCCGGGGAGCTGTTTTTT

D: NA
J: TRBJ2-3
V: TRBV27
size: many
CDR3: CASSLQFTDTQYF
DNA: TGTGCCAGCAGTTTACAGTTCACAGATACGCAGTATTTT

D: NA
J: TRBJ1-5
V: TRBV28
size: many
CDR3: CASSLIESRNQPQHF
DNA: TGTGCCAGCAGTTTAATCGAATCCCGCAATCAGCCCCAGCATTTT

D: NA
J: TRBJ1-1
V: TRBV6-2/TRBV6-3
size: NA
CDR3: CASSYDRKIMNTEAFF
DNA: TGTGCCAGCAGTTACGACAGAAAGATTATGAACACTGAAGCTTTCTTT

D: NA
J: TRBJ1-5
V: TRBV29-1
size: many
CDR3: CSAEVGANQPQHF
DNA: TGCAGCGCTGAGGTCGGGGCAAATCAGCCCCAGCATTTT

D: NA
J: TRBJ2-5
V: TRBV5-1
size: many
CDR3: CASSLAASPETQYF
DNA: TGCGCCAGCAGCTTGGCTGCCAGCCCAGAGACCCAGTACTTC

D: NA
J: TRBJ2-7
V: TRBV19
size: many
CDR3: CASSIFLNPGTYEQYF
DNA: TGTGCCAGTAGTATTTTTCTTAACCCTGGGACCTACGAGCAGTACTTC

D: NA
J: TRBJ2-2
V: TRBV6-2/TRBV6-3
size: medium-sized
CDR3: CASSYSNTGELFF
DNA: TGTGCCAGCAGTTACTCGAACACCGGGGAGCTGTTTTTT

D: NA
J: TRBJ2-7
V: TRBV28
size: NA
CDR3: CASSTTPSEQYF
DNA: TGTGCCAGCAGTACCACTCCCTCGGAGCAGTACTTC

D: TRBD1
J: TRBJ1-2
V: TRBV11-2
size: many
CDR3: CASSQQGNYGYGYTF
DNA: TGTGCCAGCAGCCAACAGGGGAATTACGGCTATGGCTACACCTTC

D: TRBD1
J: TRBJ2-3
V: TRBV28
size: many
CDR3: CASSFLPGQGAGGADTQYF
DNA: TGTGCCAGCAGTTTTTTGCCGGGACAGGGAGCAGGAGGGGCAGATACGCAGTATTTT

D: NA
J: TRBJ2-1
V: TRBV14
size: many
CDR3: CASSVQYNEQFF
DNA: TGTGCCAGCAGCGTACAGTACAATGAGCAGTTCTTC

D: NA
J: TRBJ2-3
V: TRBV14
size: many
CDR3: CASSQTSATDTQYF
DNA: TGTGCCAGCAGCCAGACTAGTGCCACAGATACGCAGTATTTT

D: NA
J: TRBJ2-5
V: TRBV20-1
size: medium-sized
CDR3: CSARVVYSLQETQYF
DNA: TGCAGTGCTAGAGTTGTTTACAGCTTACAAGAGACCCAGTACTTC

D: TRBD2
J: TRBJ2-7
V: TRBV12-3/TRBV12-4
size: few
CDR3: CASSPPTGTSGMEEQYF
DNA: TGTGCCAGCAGTCCGCCAACCGGGACTAGCGGGATGGAGGAGCAGTACTTC

D: NA
J: TRBJ1-2
V: TRBV4-2
size: many
CDR3: CASSQDRGTDYGYTF
DNA: TGTGCCAGCAGCCAAGATAGGGGGACCGACTATGGCTACACCTTC

D: TRBD2
J: TRBJ2-3
V: TRBV29-1
size: medium-sized
CDR3: CSLEGTSGGAGDTQYF
DNA: TGCAGCCTTGAGGGGACTAGCGGGGGGGCCGGTGATACGCAGTATTTT

D: NA
J: TRBJ1-1
V: TRBV5-1
size: NA
CDR3: CASSLGQAYTEAFF
DNA: TGCGCCAGCAGCTTGGGACAGGCCTACACTGAAGCTTTCTTT

D: NA
J: TRBJ2-3
V: TRBV2
size: NA
CDR3: CASRKATSTFTDTQYF
DNA: TGTGCCAGCAGGAAGGCGACTAGTACCTTCACAGATACGCAGTATTTT

D: NA
J: TRBJ1-6
V: TRBV4-1
size: many
CDR3: CASSQRESGGSPLHF
DNA: TGCGCCAGCAGCCAACGAGAATCGGGCGGTTCACCCCTCCACTTT

D: NA
J: TRBJ2-5
V: TRBV9
size: NA
CDR3: CASSVGAAKNQETQYF
DNA: TGTGCCAGCAGCGTAGGGGCAGCAAAGAATCAAGAGACCCAGTACTTC

D: NA
J: TRBJ1-1
V: TRBV5-1
size: few
CDR3: CASSLVVSGNTEAFF
DNA: TGCGCCAGCAGCTTGGTGGTGTCCGGGAACACTGAAGCTTTCTTT

D: TRBD2
J: TRBJ2-1
V: TRBV19
size: many
CDR3: CASSLTVTSGGTYNEQFF
DNA: TGTGCCAGTAGTCTCACCGTGACTAGCGGGGGTACCTACAATGAGCAGTTCTTC

D: NA
J: TRBJ2-7
V: TRBV20-1
size: medium-sized
CDR3: CSARLRDYEQYF
DNA: TGCAGTGCTAGACTCAGGGACTACGAGCAGTACTTC

D: NA
J: TRBJ2-3
V: TRBV6-2/TRBV6-3
size: medium-sized
CDR3: CASSADRGRTADTQYF
DNA: TGTGCCAGCAGTGCGGACAGAGGACGGACGGCAGATACGCAGTATTTT

D: NA
J: TRBJ1-1
V: TRBV29-1
size: many
CDR3: CSVGVNTEAFF
DNA: TGCAGCGTTGGCGTGAACACTGAAGCTTTCTTT

D: TRBD1
J: TRBJ1-1
V: TRBV4-3
size: many
CDR3: CASSQTGDTEAFF
DNA: TGCGCCAGCAGCCAAACAGGGGACACTGAAGCTTTCTTT

D: NA
J: TRBJ2-7
V: TRBV7-8
size: many
CDR3: CASSGGAEHYEEYF
DNA: TGTGCCAGCAGCGGGGGGGCAGAGCATTACGAGGAGTACTTC

D: NA
J: TRBJ2-3
V: TRBV14
size: many
CDR3: CASSRHSGTFTDTQYF
DNA: TGTGCCAGCAGCCGACACTCCGGGACCTTCACAGATACGCAGTATTTT

D: NA
J: TRBJ2-3
V: TRBV6-5
size: NA
CDR3: CASKQRGTDTQYF
DNA: TGTGCCAGTAAGCAGCGGGGCACAGATACGCAGTATTTT

D: TRBD2
J: TRBJ2-3
V: TRBV3-1
size: many
CDR3: CASSQDSLAGVSDTQYF
DNA: TGTGCCAGCAGCCAAGATAGTCTAGCGGGAGTATCGGATACGCAGTATTTT

D: NA
J: TRBJ1-4
V: TRBV6-2/TRBV6-3
size: many
CDR3: CASSYSESEKLFF
DNA: TGTGCCAGCAGTTACTCCGAGTCTGAAAAACTGTTTTTT

D: NA
J: TRBJ2-7
V: TRBV25-1
size: medium-sized
CDR3: CASSDQRRYEQYF
DNA: TGTGCCAGCAGTGACCAGAGAAGGTACGAGCAGTACTTC

D: NA
J: TRBJ2-5
V: TRBV5-4
size: medium-sized
CDR3: CASSLEGTRETQYF
DNA: TGTGCCAGCAGCTTGGAAGGGACCCGCGAGACCCAGTACTTC

D: TRBD2
J: TRBJ2-3
V: TRBV27
size: NA
CDR3: CASRRTSAVTFTDTQYF
DNA: TGTGCCAGCAGGAGGACTAGCGCGGTGACCTTCACAGATACGCAGTATTTT

D: TRBD1
J: TRBJ1-1
V: TRBV5-1
size: many
CDR3: CASSLRDRGREAFF
DNA: TGCGCCAGCAGCTTAAGGGACAGGGGCCGTGAAGCTTTCTTT

D: NA
J: TRBJ1-1
V: TRBV7-3
size: many
CDR3: CASSSAGRTEAFF
DNA: TGTGCCAGCAGCTCCGCGGGGCGAACTGAAGCTTTCTTT

D: NA
J: TRBJ1-1
V: TRBV6-5
size: medium-sized
CDR3: CASSYDRPGNTEAFF
DNA: TGTGCCAGCAGTTACGACCGACCGGGAAACACTGAAGCTTTCTTT

D: NA
J: TRBJ1-2
V: TRBV7-9
size: medium-sized
CDR3: CASSIGERSGYTF
DNA: TGTGCCAGCAGCATTGGGGAGCGTAGTGGCTACACCTTC

D: NA
J: TRBJ2-7
V: TRBV11-1
size: few
CDR3: CASSYQVTGLPAEQYF
DNA: TGTGCCAGCAGCTACCAGGTGACGGGTCTCCCGGCCGAGCAGTACTTC

D: NA
J: TRBJ1-5
V: TRBV20-1
size: many
CDR3: CSARDGPGPGQPQHF
DNA: TGCAGTGCTAGAGATGGCCCGGGGCCCGGTCAGCCCCAGCATTTT

D: TRBD1
J: TRBJ1-2
V: TRBV12-3/TRBV12-4
size: many
CDR3: CASRNSGTGVVNYGYTF
DNA: TGTGCCAGCAGAAACTCCGGGACAGGGGTTGTTAACTATGGCTACACCTTC

D: TRBD2
J: TRBJ2-1
V: TRBV6-2/TRBV6-3
size: many
CDR3: CASTLTSGGADEQFF
DNA: TGTGCCAGCACTCTGACTAGCGGGGGGGCGGATGAGCAGTTCTTC

D: NA
J: TRBJ2-1
V: TRBV9
size: many
CDR3: CASSPSTAGTVLEQFF
DNA: TGTGCCAGCAGCCCTTCGACGGCTGGGACGGTGTTAGAGCAGTTCTTC

D: NA
J: TRBJ2-2
V: TRBV6-4
size: medium-sized
CDR3: CASSDGDTGELFF
DNA: TGTGCCAGCAGTGACGGGGACACCGGGGAGCTGTTTTTT

D: TRBD1
J: TRBJ1-5
V: TRBV5-1
size: NA
CDR3: CASSLAIGTGNQPQHF
DNA: TGCGCCAGCAGCTTGGCGATTGGGACAGGCAATCAGCCCCAGCATTTT

D: NA
J: TRBJ1-5
V: TRBV25-1
size: many
CDR3: CASSECWGRWRNQPQHF
DNA: TGTGCCAGCAGTGAATGTTGGGGGAGGTGGCGCAATCAGCCCCAGCATTTT

D: TRBD1
J: TRBJ1-5
V: TRBV10-3
size: many
CDR3: CAISEGDSYQPQHF
DNA: TGTGCCATCTCCGAAGGGGACAGCTATCAGCCCCAGCATTTT

D: NA
J: TRBJ1-1
V: TRBV3-1
size: many
CDR3: CASSPRQATEAFF
DNA: TGTGCCAGCAGCCCCCGACAGGCCACTGAAGCTTTCTTT